This T cell receptor beta chain was sequenced for a study of response to subunit inactivated influenza vaccine. V was clipped by 3 bases and J by 4 bases, with 16 bases between them. Germline CDR1 is DFQATT and CDR2 is SNEGSKA (reference sequence). The CDR3 contains 14 residues. From the RT-PCR reads, TCRdb called clonotypes with MiXCR, one entry per CDR3 protein. This sample has roughly 190,000 distinct CDR3 sequences, with around 14% found just once. General study results and limits: There was a suggestion from the authors that each seasonal influenza vaccination recruits few new T cells.

This clonotype was recorded a few times. What it binds is not known. V usage is TRBV20-1 and J usage is TRBJ2-7; D is undetermined. This receptor was identified in a man aged 45-65 years who received an inactivated influenza vaccine. The sequencing used CD8+ T cells sorted from PBMCs, collected approximately 5 days after vaccination. The CDR3 spells CSASASNPSYEQYF. The CDR3, as DNA: TGCAGTGCTAGCGCTAGTAACCCATCATACGAGCAGTACTTC.